These 11 T cell receptor beta chains were sequenced from one sample in a study of identifying expanded T cells in peripheral blood. Sequencing used immunoSEQ multiplex PCR; TCRdb keeps in-frame clones, though not all of them. The data show nearly 60,000 clones, around 90% seen once. The sequencing sample was made of blood. The receptors were gathered from a person aged 18 to 75 in good health.

J is TRBJ2-3 and V is TRBV2, with D possibly being TRBD1 or TRBD2 (6 bases each). V lost 8 bases and J lost 1, with 19 bases in between. The CDR3 extends over 16 amino acids. Germline CDR1 and CDR2: SNHLY and FYNNEI. The CDR3 protein is CASLRRWGAGTDTQYF. In DNA, the CDR3 is TGTGCCAGCTTGCGGAGGTGGGGGGCTGGCACAGATACGCAGTATTTT.

The chain recombines TRBV4-3 with TRBJ2-1, with a possible D match to TRBD1 (6 bases). The CDR3 is made up of 15 amino acids. Germline-derived CDR1 and CDR2 are LGHNA and YSLEER. V was pared by 0 bases and J by 7 bases, with 13 bases between. As DNA, the CDR3 is TGCGCCAGCAGCCAAGAACCAGGGGCTGTGAATGAGCAGTTCTTC. Translating gives CASSQEPGAVNEQFF.

The CDR3 loop reads CSVPGTVNTEAFF. The CDR3 region has the DNA TGCAGCGTGCCCGGGACGGTGAACACTGAAGCTTTCTTT. V is TRBV29-1 and J is TRBJ1-1, with D tentatively TRBD1 (5 bases). With 6 bases removed from V and 0 bases from J, the gap between germline ends came to 11 bases. The CDR3 is made up of 13 amino acids. Germline loops: CDR1 SQVTM, CDR2 ANQGSEA.

The chain has TRBV19 and TRBJ2-6; D uncertain. The germline gives CDR1 LNHDA, CDR2 SQIVND (reference sequence). This CDR3 is 14 amino acids long. V was cut by 5 bases and J by 0 bases, with 5 bases left in between. DNA for the CDR3: TGTGCCAGTAGTCGAGTCTCTGGGGCCAACGTCCTGACTTTC. Protein product: CASSRVSGANVLTF.

The V gene is TRBV5-6, the J gene TRBJ1-2; no clear D. The CDR3 runs 11 residues. V dropped 9 bases and J dropped 7 bases, with 13 bases sitting between them. The germline V gene encodes CDR1 SGHDT and CDR2 YYEEEE. The chain's CDR3 is CATGLQRGYTF. CDR3 DNA: TGTGCCACAGGCCTGCAGCGTGGCTACACCTTC.

The V gene is TRBV28, the J gene TRBJ2-3; TRBD2 aligns across 9 bases. The V gene end was trimmed by 1 base and the J gene end by 4 bases; junction bases not matched to a gene: 9. This CDR3 spans 17 amino acids. CDR1 and CDR2 from the germline V gene are MDHEN and SYDVKM. The CDR3 is CASSLLGLAGGSDTQYF. The CDR3 DNA follows: TGTGCCAGCAGTTTATTGGGACTTGCGGGAGGGTCAGATACGCAGTATTTT.

This chain connects TRBV30 to TRBJ1-2; unclear D gene. The V gene's germline CDR1 is GTSNPN and CDR2 SVGIG (reference sequence). This CDR3 has 13 amino acids. The V and J ends lost 3 bases and 2 bases respectively, with 10 bases between them. Here the CDR3 DNA reads TGTGCCTGGAGAGGCAGAGCCAACTATGGCTACACCTTC. The encoded protein is CAWRGRANYGYTF.

V is TRBV6-5 and J is TRBJ1-1, with a possible D match to TRBD1 (5 bases). The length of the CDR3 is 15 residues. Trimming left V 6 bases short and J 1 base short, with 15 bases between. The germline V gene has CDR1 MNHEY and CDR2 SVGAGI. The CDR3 DNA reads as TGTGCCAGCAGCTCCCCGGGACGGAGGAACACTGAAGCTTTCTTT. This translates into CASSSPGRRNTEAFF.

J is TRBJ2-7 and V is TRBV6-1; weak D call: TRBD1 (6 bases). V lost 7 bases and J lost 3, with 10 bases in between. The CDR3 has 12 residues. Germline V gene sequence: CDR1 MNHNS, CDR2 SASEGT. The CDR3 DNA reads as TGTGCCAGCACGGACAGCATCTACGAGCAGTACTTC. This codes for CASTDSIYEQYF.

This clone showed up just a few times. This rearrangement joins TRBV28 to TRBJ2-7, with 7 positions matching TRBD1. Germline V gene data show CDR1 as MDHEN and CDR2 as SYDVKM. CDR3 size: 14 residues. V trimming: 5 bases; J trimming: 5 bases; junction bases outside the gene matches: 9. The CDR3 region is CASSPSTGRDEQYF. Here the CDR3 DNA reads TGTGCCAGCAGTCCATCGACAGGGAGAGACGAGCAGTACTTC.

The chain uses TRBV10-3 and TRBJ2-7, with 9 bases matching TRBD1. The germline V gene has CDR1 ENHRY and CDR2 SYGVKD. The CDR3 sequence is 13 residues long. V dropped 4 bases and J dropped 3; count of bases not matched to a gene: 1. CDR3 DNA: TGTGCCATCAGTGGACAGGGGGACTACGAGCAGTACTTC. Amino acids: CAISGQGDYEQYF.